The clone carrying this T cell receptor (beta chain) was detected only once. The antigen is not known. The record originates from a study of T cells in tuberculosis. Study-level background: In South Africa, adults with active tuberculosis were compared with IGRA-negative and latently infected IGRA-positive adolescents.

Whole-study findings and limits: Active tuberculosis TCR-alpha repertoires lay closer to GMM-specific TCRs than IGRA-negative controls, suggesting clonal expansion.

Clones were sequenced by immunoSEQ multiplex PCR, and TCRdb holds only the in-frame ones, with some missing. The sample contains about 20,000 clones, 75% to 90% of which appear only once. J was trimmed by 1 base and V by 6 bases; bases with no gene match: 14. Germline CDR1 reads MNHEY; CDR2 reads SMNVEV (reference sequence). The CDR3 consists of 18 residues. Latent tuberculosis screening used tuberculin skin test and IGRA at entry. Sequencing used PBMCs. The chain is built from TRBV27 and TRBJ2-1; 8 bases are shared with TRBD1. The receptor comes from a donor aged 5 to 30 with latent tuberculosis or without tuberculosis infection. In DNA form, the CDR3 reads TGTGCCAGCAGCCGACGGGTGGCAGGGGGCTCTTCCTACAATGAGCAGTTCTTC. As protein: CASSRRVAGGSSYNEQFF.